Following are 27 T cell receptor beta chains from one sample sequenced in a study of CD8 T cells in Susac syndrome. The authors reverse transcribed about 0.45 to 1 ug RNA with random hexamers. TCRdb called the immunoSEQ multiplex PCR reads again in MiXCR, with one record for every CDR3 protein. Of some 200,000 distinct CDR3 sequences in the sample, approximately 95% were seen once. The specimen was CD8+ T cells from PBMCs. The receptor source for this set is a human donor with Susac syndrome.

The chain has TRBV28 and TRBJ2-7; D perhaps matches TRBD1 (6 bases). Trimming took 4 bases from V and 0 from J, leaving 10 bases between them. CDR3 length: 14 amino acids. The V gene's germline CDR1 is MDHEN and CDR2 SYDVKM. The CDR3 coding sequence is TGTGCCAGCAGTTATCGGGACACCTCCTACGAGCAGTACTTC. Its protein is CASSYRDTSYEQYF.

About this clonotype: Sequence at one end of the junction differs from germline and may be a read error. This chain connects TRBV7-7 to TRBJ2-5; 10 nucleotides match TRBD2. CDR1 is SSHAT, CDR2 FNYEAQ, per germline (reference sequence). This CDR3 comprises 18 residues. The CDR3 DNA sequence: TGTGCTAGCAGCTTAGGGTTAGGTACTAGCGGGGAAGAAGAGACCCAGTACTTC. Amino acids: CASSLGLGTSGEEETQYF. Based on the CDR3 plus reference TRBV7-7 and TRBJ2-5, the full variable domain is GAGVSQSPRYKVTKRGQDVTLRCDPISSHATLYWYQQALGQGPEFLTYFNYEAQPDKSGLPSDRFSAERPEGSISTLTIQRTEQRDSAMYRCASSLGLGTSGEEETQYFGPGTRLLVL.

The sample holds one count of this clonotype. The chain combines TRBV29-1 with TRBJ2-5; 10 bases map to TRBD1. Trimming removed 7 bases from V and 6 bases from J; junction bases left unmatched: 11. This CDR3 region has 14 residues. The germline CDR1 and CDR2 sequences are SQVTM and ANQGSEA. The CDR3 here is CSAREDRGLKTQYF. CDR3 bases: TGCAGCGCCAGAGAGGACAGGGGGTTGAAGACCCAGTACTTC.

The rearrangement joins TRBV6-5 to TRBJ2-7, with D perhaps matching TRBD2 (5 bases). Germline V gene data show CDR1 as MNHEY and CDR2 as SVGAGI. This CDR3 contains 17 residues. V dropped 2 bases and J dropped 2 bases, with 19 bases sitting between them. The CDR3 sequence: CASSYPGDGSGPYEQYF. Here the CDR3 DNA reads TGTGCCAGCAGTTACCCCGGGGATGGCAGCGGCCCCTACGAGCAGTACTTC.

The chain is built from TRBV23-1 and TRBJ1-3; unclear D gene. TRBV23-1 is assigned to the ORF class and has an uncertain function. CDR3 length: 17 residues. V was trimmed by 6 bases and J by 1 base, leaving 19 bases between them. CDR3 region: CASSLRTEKGSGNTIYF. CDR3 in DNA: TGCGCCAGCAGCCTTAGGACCGAAAAAGGATCTGGAAACACCATATATTTT.

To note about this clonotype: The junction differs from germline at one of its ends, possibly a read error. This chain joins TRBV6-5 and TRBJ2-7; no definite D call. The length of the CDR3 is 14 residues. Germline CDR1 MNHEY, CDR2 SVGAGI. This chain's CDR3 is CASSYSGRFYEQHF. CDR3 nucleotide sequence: TGTGCCAGCAGTTACTCGGGCAGATTCTACGAGCAGCACTTC.

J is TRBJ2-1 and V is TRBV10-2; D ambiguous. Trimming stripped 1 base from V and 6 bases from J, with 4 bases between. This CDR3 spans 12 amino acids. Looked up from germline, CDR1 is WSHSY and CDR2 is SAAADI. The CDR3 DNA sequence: TGCGCCAGCAGTGAGTGGGGCAATGAGCAGTTCTTC. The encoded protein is CASSEWGNEQFF.

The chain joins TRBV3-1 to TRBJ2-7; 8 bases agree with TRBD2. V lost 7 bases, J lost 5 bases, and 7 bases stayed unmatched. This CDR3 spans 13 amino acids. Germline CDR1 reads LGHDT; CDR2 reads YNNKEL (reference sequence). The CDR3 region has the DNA TGTGCCAGCAAAGGGACTAGTTGGGACGAGCAGTACTTC. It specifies CASKGTSWDEQYF.

The CDR3: CASSLGTERVSYF. CDR3 nucleotides: TGTGCCAGCAGCTTGGGGACGGAAAGGGTTTCGTACTTC. The V gene is TRBV7-9, the J gene TRBJ2-7; D could derive from TRBD1 or TRBD2 (5 bases each). Trimming pared 3 bases from V and 12 bases from J, leaving 18 bases between. The CDR3 totals 13 residues. In germline, CDR1 is SEHNR, CDR2 FQNEAQ (reference sequence). Full variable domain (missing parts from reference TRBV7-9 and TRBJ2-7): DTGVSQNPRHKITKRGQNVTFRCDPISEHNRLYWYRQTLGQGPEFLTYFQNEAQLEKSRLLSDRFSAERPKGSFSTLEIQRTEQGDSAMYLCASSLGTERVSYFGPGTRLTVT.

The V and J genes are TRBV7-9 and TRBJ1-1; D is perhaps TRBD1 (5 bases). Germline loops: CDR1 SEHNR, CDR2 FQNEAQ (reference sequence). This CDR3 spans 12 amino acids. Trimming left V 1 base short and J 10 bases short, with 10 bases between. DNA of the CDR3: TGTGCCAGCAGCTTAGGGTCCGGGGGAGCTTTCTTT. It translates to CASSLGSGGAFF. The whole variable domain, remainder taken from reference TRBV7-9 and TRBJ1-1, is DTGVSQNPRHKITKRGQNVTFRCDPISEHNRLYWYRQTLGQGPEFLTYFQNEAQLEKSRLLSDRFSAERPKGSFSTLEIQRTEQGDSAMYLCASSLGSGGAFFGQGTRLTVV.

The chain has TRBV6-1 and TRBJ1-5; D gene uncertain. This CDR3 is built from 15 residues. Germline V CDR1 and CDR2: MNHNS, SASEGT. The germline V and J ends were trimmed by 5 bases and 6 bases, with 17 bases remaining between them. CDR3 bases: TGTGCCAGCAGTATAGAGAGCTGGGCGGCTCAGCCCCAGCATTTT. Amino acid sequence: CASSIESWAAQPQHF.

The CDR3 is CSVVILHGNTGELFF. For the CDR3, the DNA is TGCAGCGTCGTGATCCTCCATGGGAACACCGGGGAGCTGTTTTTT. This chain links TRBV29-1 with TRBJ2-2; D ambiguous. V was pared by 6 bases and J by 1 base, with 15 bases between. Germline CDR1 and CDR2: SQVTM and ANQGSEA. The length of the CDR3 is 15 residues.

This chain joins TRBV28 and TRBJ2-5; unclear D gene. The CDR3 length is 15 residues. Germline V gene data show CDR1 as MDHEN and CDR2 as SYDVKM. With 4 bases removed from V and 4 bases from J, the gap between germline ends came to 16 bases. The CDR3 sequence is CASSWVTSVGETQYF. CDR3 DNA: TGTGCCAGCAGTTGGGTCACATCTGTTGGAGAGACCCAGTACTTC.

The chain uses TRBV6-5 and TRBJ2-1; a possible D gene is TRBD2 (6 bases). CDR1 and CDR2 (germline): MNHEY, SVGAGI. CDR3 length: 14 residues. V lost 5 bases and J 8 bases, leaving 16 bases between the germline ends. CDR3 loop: CASSQTRGSDEQFF. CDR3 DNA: TGTGCCAGCAGTCAGACTAGAGGGTCCGATGAGCAGTTCTTC.

CDR3 loop: CASRLRDRVSDTQYF. In DNA, the CDR3 is TGTGCCAGCAGACTTCGGGACAGGGTTTCAGATACGCAGTATTTT. This chain links TRBV28 with TRBJ2-3, with 9 bases aligning to TRBD1. V was pared by 6 bases and J by 4 bases, with 8 bases of the junction left unmatched. Germline V gene sequence: CDR1 MDHEN, CDR2 SYDVKM. The length of the CDR3 is 15 residues.

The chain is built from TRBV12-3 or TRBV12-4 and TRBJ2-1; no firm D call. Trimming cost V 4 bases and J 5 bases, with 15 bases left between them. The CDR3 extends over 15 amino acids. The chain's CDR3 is CASSSNYISDNEQFF. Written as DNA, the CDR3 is TGTGCCAGCAGTTCGAACTATATAAGCGACAATGAGCAGTTCTTC.

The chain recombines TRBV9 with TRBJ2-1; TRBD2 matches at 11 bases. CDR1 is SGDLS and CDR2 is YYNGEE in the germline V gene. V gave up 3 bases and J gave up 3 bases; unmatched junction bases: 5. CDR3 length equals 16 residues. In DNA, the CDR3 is TGTGCCAGCAGCGGCACTAGCGGGGGCCTCTACAATGAGCAGTTCTTC. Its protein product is CASSGTSGGLYNEQFF.

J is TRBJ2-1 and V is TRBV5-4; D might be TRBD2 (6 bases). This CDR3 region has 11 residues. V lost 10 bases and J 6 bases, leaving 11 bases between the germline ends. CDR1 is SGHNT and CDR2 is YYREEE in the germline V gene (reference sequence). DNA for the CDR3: TGTGCCTGGCGGGGTGGCAATGAGCAGTTCTTC. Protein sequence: CAWRGGNEQFF.

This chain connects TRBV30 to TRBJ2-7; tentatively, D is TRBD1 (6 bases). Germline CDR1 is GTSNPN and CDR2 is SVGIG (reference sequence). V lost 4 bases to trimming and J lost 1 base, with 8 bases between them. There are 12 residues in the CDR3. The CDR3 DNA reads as TGTGCCTGGACAGGGGATTCCTACGAGCAGTACTTC. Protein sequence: CAWTGDSYEQYF.

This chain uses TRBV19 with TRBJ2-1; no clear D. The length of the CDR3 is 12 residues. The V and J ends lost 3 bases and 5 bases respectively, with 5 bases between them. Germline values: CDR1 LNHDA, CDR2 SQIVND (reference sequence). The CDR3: CASSIWDNEQFF. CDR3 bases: TGTGCCAGTAGTATTTGGGACAATGAGCAGTTCTTC. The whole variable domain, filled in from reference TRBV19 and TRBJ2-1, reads DGGITQSPKYLFRKEGQNVTLSCEQNLNHDAMYWYRQDPGQGLRLIYYSQIVNDFQKGDIAEGYSVSREKKESFPLTVTSAQKNPTAFYLCASSIWDNEQFFGPGTRLTVL.

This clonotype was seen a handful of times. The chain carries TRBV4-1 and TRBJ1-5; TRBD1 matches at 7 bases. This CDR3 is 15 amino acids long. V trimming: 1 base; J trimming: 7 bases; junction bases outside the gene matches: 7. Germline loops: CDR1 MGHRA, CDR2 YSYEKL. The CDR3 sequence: CASSQVWQGGQPQHF. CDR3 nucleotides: TGCGCCAGCAGCCAAGTATGGCAGGGGGGACAGCCCCAGCATTTT.

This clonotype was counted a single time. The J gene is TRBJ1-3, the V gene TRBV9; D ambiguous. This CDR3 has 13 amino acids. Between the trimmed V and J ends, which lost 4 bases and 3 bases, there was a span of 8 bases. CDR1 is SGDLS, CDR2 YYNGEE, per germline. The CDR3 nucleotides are TGTGCCAGCAGCCGGGCGGGTGGAAACACCATATATTTT. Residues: CASSRAGGNTIYF.

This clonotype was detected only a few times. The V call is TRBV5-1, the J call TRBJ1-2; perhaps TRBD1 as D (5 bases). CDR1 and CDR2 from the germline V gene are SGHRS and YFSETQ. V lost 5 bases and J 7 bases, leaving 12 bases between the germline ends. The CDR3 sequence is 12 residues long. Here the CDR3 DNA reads TGCGCCAGCAGAGAACAGGAAGGTGGCTACACCTTC. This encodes CASREQEGGYTF.

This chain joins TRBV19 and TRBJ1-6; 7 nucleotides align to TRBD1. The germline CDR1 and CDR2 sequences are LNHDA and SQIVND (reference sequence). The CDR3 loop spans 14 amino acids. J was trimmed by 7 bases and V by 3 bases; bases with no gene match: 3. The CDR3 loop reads CASSIQGVNSPLHF. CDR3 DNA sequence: TGTGCCAGTAGTATTCAGGGGGTCAATTCACCCCTCCACTTT.

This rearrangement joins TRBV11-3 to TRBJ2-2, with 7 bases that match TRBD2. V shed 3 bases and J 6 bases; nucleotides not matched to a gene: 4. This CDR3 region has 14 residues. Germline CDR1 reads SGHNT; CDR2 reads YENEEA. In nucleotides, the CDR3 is TGTGCCAGCAGCTTCGGCGGGAGTTCCGGGGAGCTGTTTTTT. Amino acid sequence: CASSFGGSSGELFF.

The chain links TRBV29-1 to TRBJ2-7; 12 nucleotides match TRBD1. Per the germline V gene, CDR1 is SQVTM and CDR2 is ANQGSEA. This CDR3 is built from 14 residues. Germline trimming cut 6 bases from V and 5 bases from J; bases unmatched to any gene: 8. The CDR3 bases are TGCAGCGTCGCCTTCGGGACAGGGGGCCACGAGCAGTACTTC. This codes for CSVAFGTGGHEQYF.

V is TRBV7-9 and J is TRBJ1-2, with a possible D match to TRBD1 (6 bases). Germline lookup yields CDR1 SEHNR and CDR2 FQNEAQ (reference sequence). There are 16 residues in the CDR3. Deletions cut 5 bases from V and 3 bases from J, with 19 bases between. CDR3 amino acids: CASSTSGHRDYYGYTF. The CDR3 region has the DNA TGTGCCAGCAGCACGTCGGGACATCGGGACTACTATGGCTACACCTTC.